Listed below are T cell receptor beta chains from one sample, sequenced in a study of PD-1 blockade in classical Hodgkin lymphoma. TCRdb's table, derived via immunoSEQ multiplex PCR, lists solely in-frame clones and lacks some. The data contain tens of thousands of clones, around 68% of them singletons. The sample here was peripheral blood mononuclear cells (PBMCs), taken before the second cycle of nivolumab. Receptors were obtained from a human donor with classical Hodgkin lymphoma. The CDR3 runs from the conserved cysteine through the conserved F or W. The order of the fields is D gene, V gene, J gene, clone size, CDR3 protein, CDR3 DNA. The D gene is left open where the match is weak. The size of a clone is reported for some rows only, either as once, few or many, or as a class for expanded clones.

-	TRBV7-9	TRBJ1-1	-	CASSLRGLGTEAFF	TGTGCCAGCAGCTTGAGGGGTTTGGGCACTGAAGCTTTCTTT
-	TRBV11-2	TRBJ2-1	once	CASSLGLDNEQFF	TGTGCCAGCAGCTTAGGGTTGGACAATGAGCAGTTCTTC
TRBD1	TRBV11-3	TRBJ1-4	-	CASSQPDRDGEKLFF	TGTGCCAGCAGCCAACCCGACAGGGACGGTGAAAAACTGTTTTTT
-	TRBV28	TRBJ1-5	few	CASSPSSGTLGPQHF	TGTGCCAGCAGCCCCTCCTCCGGGACCCTTGGGCCCCAGCATTTT
-	TRBV5-6	TRBJ1-1	-	CASSSLRNTEAFF	TGTGCCAGCAGCTCCCTACGAAACACTGAAGCTTTCTTT
TRBD1	TRBV2	TRBJ2-1	many	CASSEGTGSYNEQFF	TGTGCCAGCAGTGAAGGGACAGGGAGCTACAATGAGCAGTTCTTC
-	TRBV29-1	TRBJ1-2	-	CSVEDWGAGYGYTF	TGCAGCGTTGAAGACTGGGGGGCGGGCTATGGCTACACCTTC
-	TRBV28	TRBJ1-2	few	CASSLGGRNYGYTF	TGTGCCAGCAGTTTAGGGGGGAGGAACTATGGCTACACCTTC
TRBD1	TRBV18	TRBJ2-2	few	CASSPAGQGSTGELFF	TGTGCCAGCTCACCAGCCGGACAGGGGAGCACCGGGGAGCTGTTTTTT
-	TRBV11-2	TRBJ2-1	-	CASSYREGSYNEQFF	TGTGCCAGCTCATACAGGGAGGGCTCCTACAATGAGCAGTTCTTC
-	TRBV18	TRBJ2-5	few	CASSPIWVSETQYF	TGTGCCAGCTCACCTATCTGGGTATCGGAGACCCAGTACTTC
-	TRBV10-1	TRBJ2-3	-	CASSENTGRRDTQYF	TGCGCCAGCAGTGAAAATACAGGGAGGCGAGATACGCAGTATTTT
-	TRBV7-7	TRBJ2-2	once	CASSPDRNTGELFF	TGTGCTAGCAGCCCTGACAGAAACACCGGGGAGCTGTTTTTT
TRBD2	TRBV11-2	TRBJ2-7	-	CASSLALLAGGPFLVQYF	TGTGCCAGCAGCTTAGCTTTGTTAGCGGGGGGGCCTTTTCTCGTGCAGTACTTC
TRBD1	TRBV5-1	TRBJ2-7	-	CASSSYDRDANEQYF	TGCGCCAGCAGCTCCTACGACAGGGATGCCAACGAGCAGTACTTC
-	TRBV20-1	TRBJ1-3	-	CSARDGHTIYF	TGCAGTGCTAGAGATGGACACACCATATATTTT
-	TRBV7-6	TRBJ2-3	-	CASSLNPSPDTQYF	TGTGCCAGCAGCTTAAACCCCTCCCCAGATACGCAGTATTTT
TRBD2	TRBV5-1	TRBJ2-2	once	CATAGLAGVTNTGELFF	TGCGCCACGGCAGGACTAGCGGGGGTGACGAACACCGGGGAGCTGTTTTTT
-	TRBV5-6	TRBJ2-3	-	CASRDMGQSTDTQYF	TGTGCCAGCAGGGATATGGGCCAAAGCACAGATACGCAGTATTTT
TRBD2	TRBV5-1	TRBJ2-1	-	CASSLAGGTPETGQFF	TGCGCCAGCAGCTTGGCCGGGGGGACTCCCGAAACCGGGCAGTTCTTC
TRBD1	TRBV5-1	TRBJ1-1	medium-sized	CASSLAGQGARSEAFF	TGCGCCAGCAGCTTGGCCGGACAGGGGGCTCGGTCGGAAGCTTTCTTT
TRBD1	TRBV7-9	TRBJ1-1	few	CASGQGWGDTEAFF	TGTGCCAGCGGACAGGGTTGGGGGGACACTGAAGCTTTCTTT
-	TRBV4-3	TRBJ2-3	-	CASSHKRADTQYF	TGCGCCAGCAGCCACAAGCGGGCAGATACGCAGTATTTT
-	TRBV30	TRBJ1-6	few	CAWSRRTPYNSPLHF	TGTGCCTGGAGTAGGAGAACTCCCTATAATTCACCCCTCCACTTT
-	TRBV18	TRBJ2-3	-	CASSPPGADTQYF	TGTGCCAGCTCTCCTCCGGGAGCAGATACGCAGTATTTT
TRBD1	TRBV18	TRBJ2-7	-	CASSPLGGDSYEQYF	TGTGCCAGCTCCCCTTTAGGGGGCGACTCCTACGAGCAGTACTTC
TRBD1	TRBV5-5	TRBJ2-5	-	CASSLPDRTGGETQYF	TGTGCCAGCAGCTTGCCCGATAGGACAGGGGGAGAGACCCAGTACTTC
-	TRBV28	TRBJ2-5	-	CASSFYGGETQYF	TGTGCCAGCAGTTTTTATGGGGGAGAGACCCAGTACTTC
TRBD2	TRBV15	TRBJ2-3	-	CATSRPGLAGVTDTQYF	TGTGCCACCAGCAGACCGGGACTAGCGGGGGTCACAGATACGCAGTATTTT
TRBD1	TRBV18	TRBJ1-4	-	CASSSRAITGQGEEKLFF	TGTGCCAGCTCATCACGAGCAATCACGGGACAGGGGGAGGAAAAACTGTTTTTT
TRBD2	TRBV4-1	TRBJ2-1	-	CASSPKGPTSGGVNEQFF	TGCGCCAGCAGCCCCAAGGGGCCAACTAGCGGGGGGGTCAATGAGCAGTTCTTC
-	TRBV20-1	TRBJ2-1	-	CSARDGRWRFF	TGCAGTGCTAGAGATGGCAGATGGAGATTCTTC
-	TRBV7-2	TRBJ2-5	-	CASSFQGGVETQYF	TGTGCCAGCAGCTTTCAAGGTGGGGTAGAGACCCAGTACTTC
TRBD1	TRBV19	TRBJ1-1	-	CASSYTGVGEAFF	TGTGCCAGTAGTTATACAGGGGTGGGTGAAGCTTTCTTT
-	TRBV5-4	TRBJ2-1	-	CASSPILTGSNEQFF	TGTGCCAGCAGCCCAATCCTGACAGGTTCGAATGAGCAGTTCTTC
-	TRBV19	TRBJ1-2	-	CASSPESPVWGLDYGYTF	TGTGCCAGTAGTCCCGAGAGCCCGGTGTGGGGATTGGACTATGGCTACACCTTC
-	TRBV6-5	TRBJ1-2	-	CASGSVEGYTF	TGTGCCAGCGGATCTGTGGAGGGCTACACCTTC
-	TRBV5-5	TRBJ2-1	-	CASSPGLRTYNEQFF	TGTGCCAGCAGCCCCGGACTACGAACATACAATGAGCAGTTCTTC
TRBD1	TRBV7-2	TRBJ1-2	-	CASSHPQGLGDGYTF	TGTGCCAGCAGCCACCCACAGGGGTTAGGAGATGGCTACACCTTC
-	TRBV6-1	TRBJ1-6	once	CASSETGPGHDNSPLHF	TGTGCCAGCAGTGAAACTGGACCGGGACATGATAATTCACCCCTCCACTTT
-	TRBV5-4	TRBJ2-5	-	CASSSGQWKETQYF	TGTGCCAGCAGCTCTGGGCAGTGGAAAGAGACCCAGTACTTC
-	TRBV6-1	TRBJ1-4	few	CASGGRGIGNEKLFF	TGTGCCAGCGGTGGACGGGGGATAGGTAATGAAAAACTGTTTTTT
-	TRBV7-2	TRBJ2-2	-	CASSFFGSFNTGELFF	TGTGCCAGCAGCTTCTTTGGGAGTTTCAACACCGGGGAGCTGTTTTTT
-	TRBV28	TRBJ1-4	-	CASSSPGVGASNEKLFF	TGTGCCAGCAGTTCCCCAGGGGTGGGGGCGTCCAATGAAAAACTGTTTTTT
TRBD1	TRBV11-3	TRBJ1-5	few	CASSLGNQGENNQPQHF	TGTGCCAGCAGCTTGGGAAACCAGGGGGAAAACAATCAGCCCCAGCATTTT
-	TRBV7-6	TRBJ2-7	-	CASSPAAPWEQYF	TGTGCCAGCAGCCCAGCAGCACCCTGGGAGCAGTACTTC
TRBD1	TRBV6-1	TRBJ1-6	few	CASSPDRAQGPLHF	TGTGCCAGCAGTCCGGACAGGGCCCAAGGTCCCCTCCACTTT
-	TRBV6-4	TRBJ2-3	-	CASSVGLSDTQYF	TGTGCCAGCAGTGTGGGTCTATCAGATACGCAGTATTTT
-	TRBV7-2	TRBJ1-2	-	CASSLLRGYTF	TGTGCCAGCAGCTTGCTCAGGGGCTACACCTTC
TRBD1	TRBV6-5	TRBJ2-1	few	CASHARGQGARSEFF	TGTGCCAGCCACGCACGTGGACAGGGGGCCCGGAGTGAGTTCTTC
TRBD1	TRBV6-1	TRBJ1-1	few	CASRDDRAARAFF	TGTGCCAGCAGAGACGACAGGGCGGCTCGAGCTTTCTTT
-	TRBV18	TRBJ1-4	-	CANRRGSGEKLFF	TGTGCCAACCGGAGGGGGAGTGGCGAAAAACTGTTTTTT
-	TRBV4-3	TRBJ2-1	once	CASSRKVAGNYNEQFF	TGCGCCAGCAGCCGGAAGGTGGCAGGGAATTACAATGAGCAGTTCTTC